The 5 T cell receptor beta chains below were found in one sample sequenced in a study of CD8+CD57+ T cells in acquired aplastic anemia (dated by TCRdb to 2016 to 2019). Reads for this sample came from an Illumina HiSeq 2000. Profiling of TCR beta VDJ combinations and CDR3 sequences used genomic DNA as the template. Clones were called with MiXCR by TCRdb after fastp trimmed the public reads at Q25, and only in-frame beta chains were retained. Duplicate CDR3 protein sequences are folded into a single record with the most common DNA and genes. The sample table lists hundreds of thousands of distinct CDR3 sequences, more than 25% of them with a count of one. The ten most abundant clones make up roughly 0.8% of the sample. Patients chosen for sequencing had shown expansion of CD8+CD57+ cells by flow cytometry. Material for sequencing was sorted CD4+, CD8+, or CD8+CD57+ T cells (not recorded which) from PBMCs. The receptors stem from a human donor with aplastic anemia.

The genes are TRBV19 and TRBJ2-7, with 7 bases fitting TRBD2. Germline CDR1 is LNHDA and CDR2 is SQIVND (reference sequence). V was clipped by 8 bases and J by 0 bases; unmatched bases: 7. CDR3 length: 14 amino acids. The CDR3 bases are TGTGCCAGTGGGAGGGCAGGGACCTCCTACGAGCAGTACTTC. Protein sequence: CASGRAGTSYEQYF.

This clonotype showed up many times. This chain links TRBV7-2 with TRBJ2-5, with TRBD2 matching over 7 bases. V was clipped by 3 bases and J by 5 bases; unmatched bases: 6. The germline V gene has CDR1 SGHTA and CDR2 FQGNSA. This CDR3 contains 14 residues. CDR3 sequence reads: CASSFGLVLETQYF. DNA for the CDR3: TGTGCCAGCAGCTTTGGACTAGTCCTGGAGACCCAGTACTTC.

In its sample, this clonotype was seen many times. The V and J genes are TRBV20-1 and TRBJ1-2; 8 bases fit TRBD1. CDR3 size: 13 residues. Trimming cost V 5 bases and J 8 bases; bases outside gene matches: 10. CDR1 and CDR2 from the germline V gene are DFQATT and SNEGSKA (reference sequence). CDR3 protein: CSARPGQGFGYTF. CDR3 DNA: TGCAGTGCTCGACCCGGACAGGGATTCGGCTACACCTTC.

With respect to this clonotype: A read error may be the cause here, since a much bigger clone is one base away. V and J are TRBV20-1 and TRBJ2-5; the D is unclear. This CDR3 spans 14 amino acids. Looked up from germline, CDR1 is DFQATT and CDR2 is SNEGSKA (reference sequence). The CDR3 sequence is CSARVPEHVETRYF. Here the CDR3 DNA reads TGCAGTGCTAGGGTTCCTGAACATGTAGAGACCCGGTACTTC.

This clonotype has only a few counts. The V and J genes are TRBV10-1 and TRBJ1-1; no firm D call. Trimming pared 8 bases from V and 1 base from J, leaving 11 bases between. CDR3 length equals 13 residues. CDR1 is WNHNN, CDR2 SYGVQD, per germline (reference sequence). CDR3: CASASIPNTEAFF. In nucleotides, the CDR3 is TGCGCCAGCGCCTCTATACCGAACACTGAAGCTTTCTTT.